Below, 21 T cell receptor beta chains from the same sample are listed, as sequenced in a study of blood T cells in healthy people across ages. A sample-barcoded 5' primer and a J-beta primer mix were used in a second PCR of roughly 7 to 12 cycles. A single record per CDR3 protein comes from TCRdb applying MiXCR to the 5' RACE reads. The repertoire holds about 940,000 distinct CDR3 sequences, with roughly 43% as singletons. The sequenced sample consisted of blood. All receptors derive from a man aged 25-45 years in good health.

V is TRBV4-3 and J is TRBJ2-2, with 7 bases fitting TRBD1. Trimming cost V 4 bases and J 3 bases; bases outside gene matches: 8. This CDR3 spans 16 amino acids. Germline CDR1 and CDR2: LGHNA and YSLEER. The CDR3 nucleotides are TGCGCCAGCAGCCCAGGGGACAGTCGAGACACCGGGGAGCTGTTTTTT. Protein sequence: CASSPGDSRDTGELFF.

This chain connects TRBV10-3 to TRBJ2-3, with 7 bases matching TRBD2. V lost 6 bases to trimming and J lost 4 bases; unmatched junction nucleotides: 13. The CDR3 contains 16 residues. The germline gives CDR1 ENHRY, CDR2 SYGVKD. The CDR3 reads CAIRVLAGSAPDTQYF. The DNA for the CDR3 is TGTGCCATCAGAGTTTTAGCGGGTTCTGCCCCAGATACGCAGTATTTT.

The chain carries TRBV28 and TRBJ2-1; TRBD2 matches at 9 bases. Per the germline V gene, CDR1 is MDHEN and CDR2 is SYDVKM. CDR3 length equals 14 residues. V was pared by 3 bases and J by 10 bases, with 7 bases of the junction left unmatched. The CDR3: CASSFAGGAKEQFF. In nucleotides, the CDR3 is TGTGCCAGCAGTTTCGCGGGGGGGGCGAAAGAGCAGTTCTTC.

Remarks on this clonotype: The junction and the germline gene differ at one end; a read error may be behind it. The chain recombines TRBV12-3 or TRBV12-4 with TRBJ2-5; D not resolved. The CDR3 is 14 amino acids. The CDR3 nucleotides are TGTGCCAGCAGTTTAGTGGTGATGCAAGAGGCCCAGTACTTC. Translation gives CASSLVVMQEAQYF.

A word on this clonotype: The junction does not match germline at one end; this may be a read error. The V and J genes are TRBV3-1 and TRBJ2-7; D is uncertain. Germline CDR1 and CDR2: LGHDT and YNNKEL (reference sequence). CDR3 length: 15 residues. The CDR3 spells CASSQELGRAYEQYF. The CDR3 nucleotides are TGTGCCAGCAGCCAAGAATTGGGAAGAGCCTACGAACAGTACTTC.

This rearrangement joins TRBV11-3 to TRBJ2-1, with 9 bases fitting TRBD2. The V gene's germline CDR1 is SGHNT and CDR2 YENEEA. CDR3 size: 16 residues. V dropped 1 base and J dropped 7; count of bases not matched to a gene: 8. CDR3 DNA: TGTGCCAGCAGCTTAGGCGGCAGCGGGGGGCCTAATGAGCAGTTCTTC. Residues: CASSLGGSGGPNEQFF.

The gene calls are TRBV20-1 and TRBJ1-1; 7 bases are shared with TRBD1. The V gene end was trimmed by 0 bases and the J gene end by 3 bases; junction bases not matched to a gene: 4. Germline CDR1 reads DFQATT; CDR2 reads SNEGSKA (reference sequence). The CDR3 spans 14 residues. In nucleotides, the CDR3 is TGCAGTGCTAGAGAGACACAGGGGCACACTGAAGCTTTCTTT. Its translation is CSARETQGHTEAFF.

The chain couples TRBV11-3 to TRBJ2-3; D may be TRBD1 (6 bases). Germline V gives CDR1 SGHNT, CDR2 YENEEA. CDR3 size: 12 residues. Trimming took 8 bases from V and 6 from J, leaving 12 bases between them. The CDR3 coding sequence is TGTGCCAGCGTGGACAGTTTGGATACGCAGTATTTT. Encoded protein: CASVDSLDTQYF. Full variable domain (remainder filled in from reference TRBV11-3 and TRBJ2-3): EAGVVQSPRYKIIEKKQPVAFWCNPISGHNTLYWYLQNLGQGPELLIRYENEEAVDDSQLPKDRFSAERLKGVDSTLKIQPAELGDSAVYLCASVDSLDTQYFGPGTRLTVL.

This clonotype showed up just a few times. One end of the junction does not line up with germline, which may come from a read error. V gene TRBV27 combines with J gene TRBJ1-6; 7 nucleotides align to TRBD1. Germline-derived CDR1 and CDR2 are MNHEY and SMNVEV (reference sequence). The length of the CDR3 is 14 residues. The CDR3 sequence: CASSLLQGNLPLHF. In DNA form, the CDR3 reads TGTGCCAGCAGTTTATTACAGGGGAATTTACCCCTCCACTTT.

The chain has TRBV5-4 and TRBJ2-7; the D is unclear. TRBJ2-5 explains the end of the DNA better; the J call may be wrong. The CDR3 has 15 amino acids. Germline-derived CDR1 and CDR2 are SGHNT and YYREEE (reference sequence). The CDR3, as DNA: TGTGCCAGCAGCCCCGACCCCGGTCGAGGAGAGACCCAGTACTTC. Its protein product is CASSPDPGRGETQYF.

This chain connects TRBV9 to TRBJ2-3, with unresolved D. The V gene's germline CDR1 is SGDLS and CDR2 YYNGEE. V was shortened by 0 bases and J by 8 bases, with 16 bases between the two germline ends. The CDR3 length is 15 residues. The CDR3 coding sequence is TGTGCCAGCAGCGTAGAGCCTAGTCACTCAGGTACGCAGTATTTT. It encodes CASSVEPSHSGTQYF.

This clonotype was recorded a few times. The chain combines TRBV4-2 with TRBJ1-4; D is uncertain. The germline V gene encodes CDR1 LGHNA and CDR2 YNFKEQ. The V end was cut by 1 base, the J end by 8 bases, with 8 bases between. This CDR3 contains 13 residues. CDR3 loop: CASSQVLREKLFF. CDR3 DNA sequence: TGTGCCAGCAGCCAAGTCTTGAGGGAAAAACTGTTTTTT.

The CDR3 region has the DNA TGCGCCAGCAGCCTGAACTCCCCGGACAGGGGCAAAGGCTACACCTTC. Its protein product is CASSLNSPDRGKGYTF. V usage is TRBV4-1 and J usage is TRBJ1-2, with 9 bases fitting TRBD1. After removal of 4 bases from V and 8 bases from J, the junction contained 14 bases not matched to a gene. CDR1 and CDR2 (germline): MGHRA, YSYEKL. The CDR3 is 16 amino acids.

This chain connects TRBV20-1 to TRBJ1-4; no reliable D call. Germline lookup yields CDR1 DFQATT and CDR2 SNEGSKA (reference sequence). The CDR3 is 10 residues long. With 6 bases removed from V and 14 bases from J, the gap between germline ends came to 13 bases. CDR3 region: CSAGDLRLFF. CDR3 nucleotides: TGCAGTGCCGGAGACCTAAGGCTGTTTTTT.

This clonotype has just one count. The genes are TRBV7-9 and TRBJ2-5; D possibly corresponds to TRBD2 (7 bases). There are 16 residues in the CDR3. V dropped 3 bases and J dropped 0 bases, with 14 bases sitting between them. Germline-derived CDR1 and CDR2 are SEHNR and FQNEAQ (reference sequence). The CDR3 reads CASSLGRGAHQETQYF. In nucleotides, the CDR3 is TGTGCCAGCAGCTTGGGACGGGGGGCTCACCAAGAGACCCAGTACTTC. Drawing the rest from reference TRBV7-9 and TRBJ2-5, the complete variable domain is DTGVSQNPRHKITKRGQNVTFRCDPISEHNRLYWYRQTLGQGPEFLTYFQNEAQLEKSRLLSDRFSAERPKGSFSTLEIQRTEQGDSAMYLCASSLGRGAHQETQYFGPGTRLLVL.

This chain's CDR3 is CASSFDQTGETQYF. As DNA, the CDR3 is TGTGCCAGCAGTTTCGACCAGACGGGTGAGACCCAGTACTTC. The chain employs TRBV6-5 and TRBJ2-5; D not certain. Trimming left V 4 bases short and J 5 bases short, with 14 bases between. Germline V gene data show CDR1 as MNHEY and CDR2 as SVGAGI. The CDR3 sequence is 14 residues long.

This chain links TRBV5-1 with TRBJ2-1; 8 bases map to TRBD2. Trimming cost V 7 bases and J 1 base; bases outside gene matches: 7. CDR1 is SGHRS and CDR2 is YFSETQ in the germline V gene. CDR3 length: 15 residues. The CDR3 region is CASHAGGGSYNEQFF. CDR3 DNA: TGCGCCAGCCATGCTGGCGGGGGGTCCTACAATGAGCAGTTCTTC.

The genes are TRBV29-1 and TRBJ2-3; D gene unclear. Trimming shortened V by 2 bases and J by 6 bases, and 6 bases separated the two germline ends. Germline-derived CDR1 and CDR2 are SQVTM and ANQGSEA. The CDR3 is 11 residues long. This chain's CDR3 is CSVEYWDTQYF. Written as DNA, the CDR3 is TGCAGCGTTGAATATTGGGATACGCAGTATTTT.

The chain joins TRBV15 to TRBJ2-1; 7 bases are shared with TRBD2. Germline V gene data show CDR1 as LNHNV and CDR2 as YYDKDF (reference sequence). V was pared by 8 bases and J by 0 bases, with 7 bases of the junction left unmatched. The CDR3 runs 15 residues. CDR3 in amino acids: CATLGRGSSYNEQFF. DNA for the CDR3: TGTGCCACCCTTGGGCGGGGGAGCTCCTACAATGAGCAGTTCTTC.

The V call is TRBV27, the J call TRBJ2-7, with 7 positions matching TRBD1. The CDR3 totals 13 residues. Unmatched junction bases numbered 2, after V lost 4 bases and J lost 2 bases. Germline assignment: CDR1 MNHEY and CDR2 SMNVEV (reference sequence). The CDR3 loop reads CASSYRGAYEQYF. CDR3 bases: TGTGCCAGCAGTTACAGGGGCGCCTACGAGCAGTACTTC.

This clonotype was detected a few times. The V call is TRBV19, the J call TRBJ2-1, with D perhaps TRBD1 (6 bases). The CDR3 totals 15 residues. Germline V gene data show CDR1 as LNHDA and CDR2 as SQIVND (reference sequence). V dropped 3 bases and J dropped 6 bases, with 15 bases sitting between them. This chain's CDR3 is CASSIRDIATNEQFF. The CDR3 coding sequence is TGTGCCAGTAGTATTCGGGACATAGCGACCAATGAGCAGTTCTTC. Based on the CDR3 plus reference TRBV19 and TRBJ2-1, the full variable domain is DGGITQSPKYLFRKEGQNVTLSCEQNLNHDAMYWYRQDPGQGLRLIYYSQIVNDFQKGDIAEGYSVSREKKESFPLTVTSAQKNPTAFYLCASSIRDIATNEQFFGPGTRLTVL.